Listed below are T cell receptor beta chains from one sample, sequenced in a study of CD8+CD57+ T cells in acquired aplastic anemia. Each CDR3 protein gets one entry after TCRdb re-called the reads with MiXCR. This table has some 170,000 distinct CDR3 sequences, roughly 43% appearing once. The sequencing input was sorted CD4+, CD8+, or CD8+CD57+ T cells (not recorded which) from PBMCs. The receptors here all came from a human donor with aplastic anemia. CDR3s include the opening cysteine and the closing phenylalanine or tryptophan. A D gene is named only where the DNA matches it firmly. A clone size is listed for some rows: how often the clone was seen (once, few, many), or a class if it is expanded.

DNA: TGTGCCAGCAGTGAAGGGTTATGGGACCAAGAGACCCAGTACTTC; CDR3: CASSEGLWDQETQYF; V: TRBV2; D: .; size: .; J: TRBJ2-5; length: 15
DNA: TGTTCCAGTAGTACCCAGGGGCAGGGCTATGGCTACACCTTC; CDR3: CSSSTQGQGYGYTF; V: TRBV19; D: .; size: .; J: TRBJ1-2; length: 14
DNA: TGTGCCAGCAGTTTAGTCTCGCTGGACAGGGATAAAGACTATGGCTACACCTTC; CDR3: CASSLVSLDRDKDYGYTF; V: TRBV12-3/TRBV12-4; D: TRBD1; size: .; J: TRBJ1-2; length: 18
DNA: TGCGCCAGCAGAAGACAGGGATATGACGCTGAGGCTTTCTTT; CDR3: CASRRQGYDAEAFF; V: TRBV10-2; D: TRBD1; size: .; J: TRBJ1-1; length: 14
DNA: TGTGCCAGCAGATCCGATGACAGGGGAACCTACGAGCAGTACTTC; CDR3: CASRSDDRGTYEQYF; V: TRBV11-3; D: TRBD1; size: .; J: TRBJ2-7; length: 15
DNA: TGTGCCACCAGAGGGGACAGGGGGCAGTTCTTC; CDR3: CATRGDRGQFF; V: TRBV24-1; D: TRBD1; size: .; J: TRBJ2-1; length: 11
DNA: TGTGCCACCAGCAGTCCTGGGGGCCAAGAGACCCAGTACTTC; CDR3: CATSSPGGQETQYF; V: TRBV15; D: .; size: .; J: TRBJ2-5; length: 14
DNA: TGTGCCAGCAGTGAGTTAGCGGGTGACACCGGGGAGCTGTTTTTT; CDR3: CASSELAGDTGELFF; V: TRBV2; D: TRBD2; size: .; J: TRBJ2-2; length: 15
DNA: TGCGCCAGCAGCTTGACTCAGGGGACTGGCTACACCTTC; CDR3: CASSLTQGTGYTF; V: TRBV5-1; D: .; size: .; J: TRBJ1-2; length: 13
DNA: TGCGCCAGCAGCTTGGCCGAAGGGAGGTCTGGGACAGGACACACCTTC; CDR3: CASSLAEGRSGTGHTF; V: TRBV5-1; D: TRBD1; size: once; J: TRBJ1-2; length: 16
DNA: TGTGCCACCAGCCGGATTCTCAGGGGGGGGGACACTGAAGCCTTCTTT; CDR3: CATSRILRGGDTEAFF; V: TRBV15; D: TRBD1; size: .; J: TRBJ1-1; length: 16
DNA: TGCAGCGTTGAAGGTTTTGGGGGAACCTCCTACGAGCAGTACTTC; CDR3: CSVEGFGGTSYEQYF; V: TRBV29-1; D: .; size: .; J: TRBJ2-7; length: 15
DNA: TGTGCCAGCAGCTTGGGGGGACAGGGGGCATCAAGCGAGCAGTACTTC; CDR3: CASSLGGQGASSEQYF; V: TRBV5-6; D: TRBD1; size: .; J: TRBJ2-7; length: 16
DNA: TGTGCCAGCAGCTCCCGACTAGCGGGGCTTTACAATGAGCAGTTCTTC; CDR3: CASSSRLAGLYNEQFF; V: TRBV11-2; D: TRBD2; size: .; J: TRBJ2-1; length: 16
DNA: TGTGCCAGTAATTCCCCCCCCCCAGGGGACAAAAACATTCAGTACTTC; CDR3: CASNSPPPGDKNIQYF; V: TRBV19; D: .; size: few; J: TRBJ2-4; length: 16
DNA: TGTGCCAGCAGCGGCTTCCGGGGGAATTCACCCCTCCACTTT; CDR3: CASSGFRGNSPLHF; V: TRBV24-1; D: .; size: .; J: TRBJ1-6; length: 14
DNA: TGTGCCAGCAGCTTGAACACATACACTGAAGCTTTCTTT; CDR3: CASSLNTYTEAFF; V: TRBV5-5; D: .; size: many; J: TRBJ1-1; length: 13
DNA: TGCAGCGTTGTAGACAGGAACTACGAGCAGTACTTC; CDR3: CSVVDRNYEQYF; V: TRBV29-1; D: .; size: .; J: TRBJ2-7; length: 12
DNA: TGTGCCACCAGTGATTTGCAAGGTTCTAGCGGGGGGAGGGATGAGCAGTTCTTC; CDR3: CATSDLQGSSGGRDEQFF; V: TRBV24-1; D: TRBD2; size: .; J: TRBJ2-1; length: 18
DNA: TGCAGTGCTAGAGATCTGACGACACCTGAAGCTTTCTTT; CDR3: CSARDLTTPEAFF; V: TRBV20-1; D: .; size: once; J: TRBJ1-1; length: 13
DNA: TGTGCCACCAGCAGAGAAGGATTAGGGCTGAGCCCTGAAGCTTTCTTT; CDR3: CATSREGLGLSPEAFF; V: TRBV15; D: .; size: .; J: TRBJ1-1; length: 16
DNA: TGTGCCAGCAGCCGACAGCACGGACAGGGAAGAAATGAAAAACTGTTTTTT; CDR3: CASSRQHGQGRNEKLFF; V: TRBV6-5; D: TRBD1; size: few; J: TRBJ1-4; length: 17
DNA: TGTGCCAGCAGCTTAGAGTGGGGGCCCGACGAGCAGTACTTC; CDR3: CASSLEWGPDEQYF; V: TRBV7-8; D: .; size: many; J: TRBJ2-7; length: 14
DNA: TGTGCCAGCAGTGATGCTAGCGGGGTTTACGAGCAGTACTTC; CDR3: CASSDASGVYEQYF; V: TRBV2; D: TRBD2; size: few; J: TRBJ2-7; length: 14
DNA: TGCGCCAGCAGCCAAGATTTCGCAGCTAATCAGCCCCAGCATTTT; CDR3: CASSQDFAANQPQHF; V: TRBV4-3; D: .; size: many; J: TRBJ1-5; length: 15
DNA: TGCGCCAGCAGCTTGACGAGAGGAGCACAAGAGACCCAGTACTTC; CDR3: CASSLTRGAQETQYF; V: TRBV5-1; D: .; size: many; J: TRBJ2-5; length: 15
DNA: TGTGCCAGCAGTCCCGGCTACGAGCAGTACTTC; CDR3: CASSPGYEQYF; V: TRBV12-3/TRBV12-4; D: .; size: many; J: TRBJ2-7; length: 11
DNA: TGTGCCAGCAGCTTGGCGGCATCCTACGAGCAGTACTTC; CDR3: CASSLAASYEQYF; V: TRBV7-2; D: .; size: .; J: TRBJ2-7; length: 13
DNA: TGTGCCAGCAGTGGGACAGGGAGCGGCTACACCTTC; CDR3: CASSGTGSGYTF; V: TRBV27; D: TRBD1; size: .; J: TRBJ1-2; length: 12
DNA: TGCAGTGCTTTCCGCCCCAACCCCGATTTTTTAGATACGCAGTATTTT; CDR3: CSAFRPNPDFLDTQYF; V: TRBV20-1; D: .; size: many; J: TRBJ2-3; length: 16
DNA: TGTGCCAGTAGTCCCCAGTTAACAGGGGGCGCGTATCATGGCTACACCTTC; CDR3: CASSPQLTGGAYHGYTF; V: TRBV19; D: TRBD1; size: .; J: TRBJ1-2; length: 17
DNA: TGTGCCAGTAGTATAACCGGGATCTGGAACGAGCAGTACTTC; CDR3: CASSITGIWNEQYF; V: TRBV19; D: .; size: .; J: TRBJ2-7; length: 14
DNA: TGTGCCAGCAGCCCGATGTGGGGGGCTGGAAACACCATATATTTT; CDR3: CASSPMWGAGNTIYF; V: TRBV3-1; D: .; size: .; J: TRBJ1-3; length: 15
DNA: TGTGCCAGCAGCGGGTTAGCGGGGGCCACTAGCACAGATACGCAGTATTTT; CDR3: CASSGLAGATSTDTQYF; V: TRBV9; D: TRBD2; size: .; J: TRBJ2-3; length: 17
DNA: TGTGCCAGCAGTGCAGCCGGGACAGGGGGCGGGGGCTACACCTTC; CDR3: CASSAAGTGGGGYTF; V: TRBV25-1; D: TRBD1; size: .; J: TRBJ1-2; length: 15
DNA: TGTGCCAGCAGAATTACCTATGACGGTAATTCACCCCTCCACTTT; CDR3: CASRITYDGNSPLHF; V: TRBV6-4; D: .; size: many; J: TRBJ1-6; length: 15
DNA: TGTGCCAGCAGTTTAGTAAACTTCGGGGCGGCATCGTTTGAGGCTTTCTTT; CDR3: CASSLVNFGAASFEAFF; V: TRBV12-3/TRBV12-4; D: .; size: .; J: TRBJ1-1; length: 17
DNA: TGTGCCAGCAGCGTAGGGTCGGGGGGCGCAGATACGCAGTATTTT; CDR3: CASSVGSGGADTQYF; V: TRBV9; D: .; size: .; J: TRBJ2-3; length: 15
DNA: TGTGCCAGCAGCGAGGGGGCAGATACGCAGTATTTT; CDR3: CASSEGADTQYF; V: TRBV5-5; D: .; size: many; J: TRBJ2-3; length: 12
DNA: TGTGCCAGCAGCTTCTACTCTGACTACGAGCAGTACTTC; CDR3: CASSFYSDYEQYF; V: TRBV7-8; D: .; size: .; J: TRBJ2-7; length: 13
DNA: TGTGCCACCAGCATCCCCAATAGCGGCCTGGGGACCCAGTACTTC; CDR3: CATSIPNSGLGTQYF; V: TRBV15; D: .; size: many; J: TRBJ2-5; length: 15
DNA: TGTGCTAGTGTCCGGGGTTCACCCCTCCACTTT; CDR3: CASVRGSPLHF; V: TRBV12-5; D: .; size: many; J: TRBJ1-6; length: 11
DNA: TGTGCCAGCAGTGAGGACAGGGATACTGAAGCTTTCTTT; CDR3: CASSEDRDTEAFF; V: TRBV6-4; D: TRBD1; size: few; J: TRBJ1-1; length: 13
DNA: TGCAGCGTTGATTTCGATCGGGCAGTCTTGGAGACCCAGTACTTC; CDR3: CSVDFDRAVLETQYF; V: TRBV29-1; D: .; size: few; J: TRBJ2-5; length: 15
DNA: TGTGCCACCAGCAGAGATGTTCAGGGGCGGACGGCTTTCTTT; CDR3: CATSRDVQGRTAFF; V: TRBV15; D: .; size: .; J: TRBJ1-1; length: 14